This T cell receptor beta chain comes out of a study of early T cells in non-severe SARS-CoV-2 infection (dated by TCRdb to about 2021). For the wider study: Because TCR sequencing relied on bulk RNA taken from unsorted whole blood, pairing of alpha and beta chains was not possible. Paper-wide results and their limitations: VDJdb matching was skewed toward anti-spike CD8 responses and likely underestimated virus-specific expansions by missing private and CD4 specificities.

The CDR3 contains 14 residues, cysteine and phenylalanine counted. Only the CDR3 part of the read is kept: 42 bases, read in frame from the first base. The junction carries 8 bases between V and J, which are trimmed by 0 bases and 4 bases respectively. The germline V gene gives CDR1 as MNHEY and CDR2 as SVGAGI. The protocol used for the library was 5' RACE. TCRdb records NextSeq 500 as the sequencer. The TCR library protocol attached unique molecular identifiers to individual cDNA molecules to correct for sequencing error and PCR bias. TCR alpha and beta chains were both sequenced, and the abundances of alpha and beta sequences in each sample were closely correlated with each other. As for the original processing: V gene, J gene and CDR3 annotation of TCR sequences was performed with Decombinator V4. TCRs were defined as expanded if a significant change between any two time points was detected under a Poisson model with p below 0.0001. TCR abundances were normalised to the total number of TCRs sequenced per sample and were expressed as counts per million. MAIT TCRs were defined by TRAV1-2 paired with TRAJ12, TRAJ20 or TRAJ33, and iNKT TCRs by TRAV10 paired with TRAJ18. VDJdb, accessed 1 November 2021, was searched for CMV, EBV and SARS-CoV-2 annotated TCRs, with TCRs annotated for multiple antigens excluded. The raw public reads went through TCRdb reprocessing: fastp at Q25, MiXCR clone calling, in-frame beta chains kept. CDR3 protein sequences are deduplicated, and each keeps its most common genes and DNA. The V and J calls reflect TCRdb's pipeline rather than the authors' work. The sample includes about 29,000 distinct CDR3 sequences, with about 5% observed a single time. The top ten hold 11% of the sample.

This clonotype was recorded many times. Its binding antigen is unknown. No much larger clonotype is one base removed from it; base qualities were not supplied. A case-control design nested within a healthcare worker cohort in London, UK, was used, with weekly nasopharyngeal swab PCR tests and blood sampling performed. Healthcare workers were recruited between 23 and 31 March 2020, during the week of the UK lockdown, and were followed weekly for up to about 16 weeks. The chain was built from TRBV6-5 and TRBJ2-3; no D gene can be assigned with confidence. The clonotype was recovered from an adult who was a healthcare worker with PCR-confirmed SARS-CoV-2 infection or an uninfected control (not recorded which). The sample comprised whole blood. The nucleotide sequence is TGTGCCAGCAGTTACTCACCGCACTCAGATACGCAGTATTTT. This codes for CASSYSPHSDTQYF.